This T cell receptor (beta chain) was identified during a study of blood T cell repertoires in COVID-19 (dated by TCRdb to about 2020). As for the study more broadly: Collaborator samples came from the United States, Italy and Spain and covered acute and convalescent phases of COVID-19. The material from the prospective study consisted of cDNA or gDNA derived from T cells, B-cell-depleted T cells, or PBMCs. Deeply sampled blood TCRbeta repertoires from subjects exposed to, actively infected with, or recovered from COVID-19 were included in the dataset. The repertoires were made available in a free public database intended to serve as a resource for research on the immune response to SARS-CoV-2. The samples were drawn from two sources: the first 160 participants of the ongoing ImmuneRACE study, and some 1,300 subjects contributed by 6 global collaborators. The sample metadata nearly always contained a de-identified subject ID, COVID-19 status, age in years and sex. Where available, HLA class I and class II types were taken from metadata supplied by the sample provider and were not determined by assay-based typing.

Findings and caveats that apply to the study as a whole: The quantity of clinical and demographic metadata differed by source and by participant and was supplied without curation.

The immunoSEQ Assay, a bias-controlled multiplex PCR, was used to amplify TCRbeta CDR3 regions from genomic DNA. Under the source paper's analysis protocol: The number of nucleated cells in each sample was estimated by amplification of reference gene primers within the assay. Sequence reads were collapsed and filtered to measure the absolute abundance of every unique TCRbeta CDR3 rearrangement. For each sample, productive Simpson clonality was calculated as the square root of Simpson's diversity index over productive rearrangements. Imported from immuneACCESS, the table was reduced by TCRdb to in-frame sequences with V and J called. These copies leave out some clones; in studies compared against another copy, an unresolved V gene accounts for under half, and the cause of the remainder is not known. V and J calls and clone size come straight from that table; D and trimming were deduced from the DNA. The sample has under 300,000 clones on record, 75% to 85% of them singletons. The ten biggest clones cover approximately 2.3% of the sample.

Counted from cysteine to phenylalanine, this CDR3 has 15 amino acids. Kept here is only the CDR3 DNA, which spans 45 bases and is read in frame from base 1. From a lookup of the germline V gene, CDR1 and CDR2 are KGHDR and SFDVKD. V is shortened by 6 bases, J by 6 bases, and the region joining them spans 17 bases. A second Seattle source provided samples from volunteer blood donors who had recovered from COVID-19. Each collaborating institution followed its own protocols to collect whole blood in K2EDTA tubes. Collaborator samples were shipped for TCRbeta analysis as frozen whole blood, isolated PBMCs, or DNA extracted from either sample type. As regards this clone: Its specific antigen is unknown. Per-base quality was not reported, and no clone a single base away is much larger than it.

The sequencing input was peripheral blood. This TCR was sampled from a man aged 40-50 years who had recovered from COVID-19. The chain links TRBV24-1 with TRBJ2-1; a weak D assignment points to TRBD1 (6 bases agree). The base sequence is TGTGCCACCAGTTATCAGGGACAAAAGCCCAATGAGCAGTTCTTC. It encodes CATSYQGQKPNEQFF.